A single T cell receptor (beta chain) is shown here with its context. The target antigen is unknown. TCRdb independently ran MiXCR on the reads; one entry per CDR3 protein. The top ten clones hold 13% of a sample with roughly 920,000 distinct CDR3 sequences, approximately 31% of them seen once. This specimen comes from a study of T cell repertoires in cytomegalovirus infection. Overall study: HLA-C-restricted CMV epitopes, recently identified, and well-studied HLA-B-restricted ones were used by the study. Indications came from public TCR beta signatures; they pointed to CMV infection and to a matching HLA type.

V lost 3 bases to trimming and J lost 6 bases, with 15 bases between them. Germline V CDR1 and CDR2: LNHNV, YYDKDF (reference sequence). This CDR3 comprises 15 residues. The chain joins TRBV15 to TRBJ1-5, with D perhaps matching TRBD1 (6 bases). Source: cultured CD8+ T cells from PBMCs, taken from culture after CMV antigen stimulation. The origin of this receptor is a human donor in good health (CMV status not recorded). Some clones in this sample may be carry-over from other donors' samples. CDR3 coding DNA: TGTGCCACCAGCAGGTCAAGGGGGGGGGGTCAGCCCCAGCATTTT. It is translated as CATSRSRGGGQPQHF.